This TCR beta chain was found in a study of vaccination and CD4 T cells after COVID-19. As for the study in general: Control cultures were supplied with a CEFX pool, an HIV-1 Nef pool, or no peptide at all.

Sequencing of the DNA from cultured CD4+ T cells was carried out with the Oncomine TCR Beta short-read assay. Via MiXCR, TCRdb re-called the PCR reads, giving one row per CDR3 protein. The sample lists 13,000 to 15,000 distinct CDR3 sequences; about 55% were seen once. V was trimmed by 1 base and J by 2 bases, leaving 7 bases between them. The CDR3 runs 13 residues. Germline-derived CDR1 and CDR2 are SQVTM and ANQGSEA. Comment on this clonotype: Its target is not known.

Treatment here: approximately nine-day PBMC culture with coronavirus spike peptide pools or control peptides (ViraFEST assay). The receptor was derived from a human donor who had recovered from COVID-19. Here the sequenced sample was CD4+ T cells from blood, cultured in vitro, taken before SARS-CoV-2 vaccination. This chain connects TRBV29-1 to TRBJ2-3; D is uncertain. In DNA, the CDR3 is TGCAGCGTTGAAGGCAGATACACAGATACGCAGTATTTT. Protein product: CSVEGRYTDTQYF.